The 22 T cell receptor beta chains in this list originate from one sample, sequenced in a study of blood T cell repertoires in COVID-19. Some clones are missing from TCRdb's copy, which holds only in-frame ones; the method was immunoSEQ multiplex PCR. The repertoire holds around 230,000 clones, with about 86% as singletons. The sequenced sample was peripheral blood. The receptors were sampled from a woman of 80 years or more with acute or convalescent COVID-19.

V and J are TRBV12-5 and TRBJ1-6; 10 bases agree with TRBD1. The CDR3 has 15 amino acids. V trimming: 1 base; J trimming: 6 bases; junction bases outside the gene matches: 0. Germline V CDR1 and CDR2: LGHNT, FRNRAP. The CDR3 spells CASGLGDRGNSPLHF. CDR3 coding DNA: TGTGCTAGTGGTTTGGGGGACAGGGGTAATTCACCCCTCCACTTT.

The genes are TRBV5-1 and TRBJ2-2, with a weak D call TRBD2 (5 bases). The CDR3 covers 15 residues. In germline, CDR1 is SGHRS, CDR2 YFSETQ. Deletions cut 2 bases from V and 1 base from J, with 9 bases between. Here the CDR3 reads CASSFPDLNTGELFF. DNA for the CDR3: TGCGCCAGCAGCTTCCCGGACTTGAACACCGGGGAGCTGTTTTTT.

The chain employs TRBV25-1 and TRBJ2-1; a possible D gene is TRBD1 (6 bases). The V end lost 3 bases, the J end lost 16 bases, and 31 bases lay between the germline ends. There are 17 residues in the CDR3. The germline V gene encodes CDR1 MGHDK and CDR2 SYGVNS. CDR3 DNA sequence: TGTGCCAGCAGTGATAACGAAGGGACAACCTGGATCCCCGCGCACTTCTTC. Protein: CASSDNEGTTWIPAHFF.

The chain employs TRBV5-1 and TRBJ2-3; 8 bases map to TRBD1. Per germline, CDR1 SGHRS and CDR2 YFSETQ. CDR3 length: 16 amino acids. After removal of 0 bases from V and 3 bases from J, the junction contained 6 bases not matched to a gene. Here the CDR3 DNA reads TGCGCCAGCAGCTTGGATCCAGGACAGGGAACAGATACGCAGTATTTT. As protein: CASSLDPGQGTDTQYF. Together with reference TRBV5-1 and TRBJ2-3, the CDR3 gives the full variable domain: KAGVTQTPRYLIKTRGQQVTLSCSPISGHRSVSWYQQTPGQGLQFLFEYFSETQRNKGNFPGRFSGRQFSNSRSEMNVSTLELGDSALYLCASSLDPGQGTDTQYFGPGTRLTVL.

This chain connects TRBV3-1 (or the pseudogene TRBV3-2) to TRBJ2-2, with TRBD1 identical over 10 bases. This CDR3 has 17 amino acids. The V gene's germline CDR1 is LGHDT and CDR2 YNNKEL (reference sequence). Losses at the gene ends were 1 base for V and 5 bases for J; bases not matched to a gene: 7. This CDR3 is CASSQGWTGGRTGELFF. The CDR3 bases are TGTGCCAGCAGCCAAGGCTGGACAGGGGGGAGGACCGGGGAGCTGTTTTTT.

V usage is TRBV7-8 and J usage is TRBJ1-6, with D unresolved. The CDR3 spans 16 residues. Trimming pared 3 bases from V and 0 bases from J, leaving 9 bases between. The germline CDR1 and CDR2 sequences are SGHVS and FQNEAQ. In DNA, the CDR3 is TGTGCCAGCAGCTTTGACAAATCCTCCTATAATTCACCCCTCCACTTT. Its translation: CASSFDKSSYNSPLHF.

A single count supports this clone. The chain employs TRBV15 and TRBJ1-5; D is undetermined. The germline gives CDR1 LNHNV, CDR2 YYDKDF (reference sequence). This CDR3 comprises 16 residues. V was cut by 1 base and J by 4 bases, with 14 bases left in between. DNA for the CDR3: TGTGCCACCAGCAGAGGGTCCCAGGTTTCGAATCAGCCCCAGCATTTT. This gives the protein CATSRGSQVSNQPQHF.

This sequence joins TRBV18 and TRBJ2-5; no firm D call. Trimming took off 3 bases at V and 3 bases at J, with 8 bases between the two ends. The CDR3 runs 13 residues. CDR1 KGHSH and CDR2 LQKENI come from the germline V gene. The CDR3 bases are TGTGCCAGCTCACCCCAAGCCGAAGAGACCCAGTACTTC. Its translation: CASSPQAEETQYF. Combining the CDR3 with reference TRBV18 and TRBJ2-5 gives the whole variable domain NAGVMQNPRHLVRRRGQEARLRCSPMKGHSHVYWYRQLPEEGLKFMVYLQKENIIDESGMPKERFSAEFPKEGPSILRIQQVVRGDSAAYFCASSPQAEETQYFGPGTRLLVL.

A few counts support this clone. This rearrangement joins TRBV28 to TRBJ2-2; TRBD2 matches 9 bases. The CDR3 has 14 amino acids. After removal of 8 bases from V and 8 bases from J, the junction contained 9 bases not matched to a gene. CDR1 MDHEN and CDR2 SYDVKM come from the germline V gene. The CDR3 reads CASVRTSATGELFF. Written as DNA, the CDR3 is TGTGCCAGCGTCAGGACTAGCGCTACGGGGGAGCTGTTTTTT.

The V and J genes are TRBV5-1 and TRBJ2-7; maybe TRBD1 (6 bases). V was pared by 0 bases and J by 7 bases, with 20 bases between. CDR3 length: 16 residues. Germline-derived CDR1 and CDR2 are SGHRS and YFSETQ. CDR3 nucleotides: TGCGCCAGCAGCTTGGCTGGGGGCCACCCTGTCGCGGAGCAGTACTTC. Its translation: CASSLAGGHPVAEQYF.

Turning to this clone: Different DNA sequences within this sample yield the same CDR3. This chain links TRBV9 with TRBJ1-2, with TRBD1 identical over 9 bases. Germline V gene sequence: CDR1 SGDLS, CDR2 YYNGEE. The J segment lost 3 bases and the V segment lost 4 bases, leaving 7 bases of the junction unmatched. There are 15 residues in the CDR3. CDR3 loop: CASSPGDRVDYGYTF. The CDR3 nucleotides are TGTGCCAGCAGCCCCGGGGACAGGGTTGACTATGGCTACACCTTC.

The gene calls are TRBV9 and TRBJ1-6, with D hard to call. The CDR3 totals 12 residues. Trimming took off 3 bases at V and 6 bases at J, with 4 bases between the two ends. Germline V gene lookup returns CDR1 SGDLS and CDR2 YYNGEE. CDR3 bases: TGTGCCAGCAGCGCCATTAATTCACCCCTCCACTTT. Its protein product is CASSAINSPLHF.

A few counts support this clone. The rearrangement joins TRBV28 to TRBJ2-1; TRBD2 agrees at 9 bases. The trim removed 7 bases at V and 4 bases at J, leaving 8 bases unmatched. Germline lookup yields CDR1 MDHEN and CDR2 SYDVKM. This CDR3 is 15 amino acids long. Here the CDR3 reads CASKFSGGGYNEQFF. CDR3 nucleotides: TGTGCCAGCAAATTTAGCGGGGGAGGGTACAATGAGCAGTTCTTC.

The V gene is TRBV28, the J gene TRBJ2-2; 7 positions match TRBD2. CDR1 and CDR2 from the germline V gene are MDHEN and SYDVKM. Unmatched junction bases numbered 15, after V lost 6 bases and J lost 2 bases. The CDR3 contains 18 residues. This CDR3 is CASRGGRLDRANTGELFF. In nucleotides, the CDR3 is TGTGCCAGCAGGGGGGGGAGACTCGACAGAGCAAACACCGGGGAGCTGTTTTTT.

The chain links TRBV2 to TRBJ1-2; possibly TRBD1 for D (6 bases). CDR1 and CDR2 from the germline V gene are SNHLY and FYNNEI. The ends were cut back, 6 bases at V and 4 bases at J, with 18 bases in the middle. This CDR3 region has 15 residues. The CDR3 sequence is CASSVGQGHGYGYTF. The CDR3 DNA reads as TGTGCCAGCAGCGTCGGGCAGGGGCACGGCTATGGCTACACCTTC.

The chain joins TRBV2 to TRBJ1-6; 7 bases match TRBD1. With 7 bases clipped from V and 3 bases from J, the junction kept 6 bases outside the gene matches. Germline-derived CDR1 and CDR2 are SNHLY and FYNNEI. The CDR3 contains 15 residues. The CDR3 is CASNYRDSYNSPLHF. CDR3 nucleotide sequence: TGTGCCAGCAATTACCGGGACAGCTATAATTCACCCCTCCACTTT.

The rearrangement joins TRBV11-2 to TRBJ2-3, with D perhaps TRBD2 (6 bases). V lost 7 bases to trimming and J lost 8 bases, with 13 bases between them. The CDR3 is 12 residues long. Germline CDR1 and CDR2: SGHAT and FQNNGV. CDR3 protein: CASTTSGSTQYF. The CDR3 DNA follows: TGTGCCAGCACCACCTCCGGGAGTACGCAGTATTTT.

V is TRBV2 and J is TRBJ1-1; maybe TRBD1 (6 bases). CDR3 length: 14 residues. CDR1 SNHLY and CDR2 FYNNEI come from the germline V gene. V lost 3 bases to trimming and J lost 3 bases, with 11 bases between them. CDR3 in amino acids: CASSERGSDTEAFF. CDR3 in DNA: TGTGCCAGCAGTGAGAGGGGGTCGGACACTGAAGCTTTCTTT.

The genes are TRBV2 and TRBJ1-2, with a possible D match to TRBD1 (6 bases). In germline, CDR1 is SNHLY, CDR2 FYNNEI. V lost 4 bases, J lost 4 bases, and 13 bases lay in between. CDR3 size: 14 residues. Written as DNA, the CDR3 is TGTGCCAGCAGTGGGCTACAGGGTCCCTATGGCTACACCTTC. Translating it yields CASSGLQGPYGYTF.

This chain uses TRBV3-1 (or the pseudogene TRBV3-2) with TRBJ2-1; 10 bases agree with TRBD1. The CDR3 has 14 residues. V dropped 6 bases and J dropped 8; count of bases not matched to a gene: 7. Germline CDR1 and CDR2: LGHDT and YNNKEL (reference sequence). The CDR3 sequence: CASRGTGVGYEQFF. CDR3 coding DNA: TGTGCCAGCAGGGGGACAGGGGTCGGCTATGAGCAGTTCTTC.

The gene calls are TRBV7-2 and TRBJ2-7, with 8 nucleotides matching TRBD1. This CDR3 comprises 15 residues. V lost 5 bases and J lost 0; bases outside the gene matches: 6. Germline V gives CDR1 SGHTA, CDR2 FQGNSA. CDR3 DNA sequence: TGTGCCAGCAGCCCTGGACAGGGTGTCTCCTACGAGCAGTACTTC. It encodes CASSPGQGVSYEQYF.

The rearrangement joins TRBV27 to TRBJ2-2; weak D call: TRBD2 (6 bases). Trimming took 4 bases from V and 4 from J, leaving 19 bases between them. The CDR3 sequence is 17 residues long. Germline lookup yields CDR1 MNHEY and CDR2 SMNVEV (reference sequence). The CDR3 reads CASSSSRGTEGTGELFF. Written as DNA, the CDR3 is TGTGCCAGCAGTTCGTCCCGCGGGACCGAGGGCACCGGGGAGCTGTTTTTT.